This T cell receptor beta chain was found in a study of early stage breast cancer tumors. On the study more broadly: The ER+/PR+/HER2- tumors included about 8 ductal and a handful of lobular carcinomas.

The repertoire was sequenced with immunoSEQ multiplex PCR; TCRdb's copy has only in-frame clones and lacks some. The sample has some 70,000 clones; around 85% are singletons. Trimming removed 2 bases at V and 0 bases at J, with 7 bases between. The CDR3 sequence is 14 residues long. The germline V gene encodes CDR1 MNHNS and CDR2 SASEGT. V gene TRBV6-1 combines with J gene TRBJ2-5, with a tentative D call TRBD1 (6 bases). Sequences were obtained from blood. This TCR was recovered from a person in their sixties or seventies with breast cancer. The CDR3, as DNA: TGTGCCAGCAGTGAACAGGGGTACCAAGAGACCCAGTACTTC. This translates into CASSEQGYQETQYF.